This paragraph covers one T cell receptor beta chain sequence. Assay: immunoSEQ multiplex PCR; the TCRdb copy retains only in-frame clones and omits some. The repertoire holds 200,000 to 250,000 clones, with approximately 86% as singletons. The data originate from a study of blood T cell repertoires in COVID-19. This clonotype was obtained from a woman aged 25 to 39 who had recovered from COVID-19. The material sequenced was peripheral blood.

The CDR3, as DNA: TGTGCCATCAGTGAGGGGGAATTTAGCGGGGGCCAAGGGTACACAGATACGCAGTATTTT. This translates into CAISEGEFSGGQGYTDTQYF. This chain links TRBV10-3 with TRBJ2-3, with 9 bases lining up with TRBD2. The germline gives CDR1 ENHRY, CDR2 SYGVKD. V was pared by 2 bases and J by 2 bases, with 17 bases of the junction left unmatched. The CDR3 sequence is 20 residues long.